One and the same sample provided the 18 T cell receptor beta chains below, sequenced in a study of blood T cell repertoires in COVID-19. Sequencing used immunoSEQ multiplex PCR; TCRdb keeps in-frame clones, though not all of them. The sample holds under 85,000 clones; 80% are singletons and the top ten take less than 6%. The specimen sequenced was peripheral blood. These receptors were collected from a man between 60 and 70 years old with active or convalescent COVID-19.

This chain joins TRBV5-1 and TRBJ1-4; 8 nucleotides line up with TRBD1. Losses at the gene ends were 4 bases for V and 3 bases for J; bases not matched to a gene: 5. The germline V gene has CDR1 SGHRS and CDR2 YFSETQ. CDR3 length: 15 amino acids. As DNA, the CDR3 is TGCGCCAGCAGCCTGCAGGGGGCAGCTAATGAAAAACTGTTTTTT. Encoded protein: CASSLQGAANEKLFF.

J is TRBJ2-5 and V is TRBV29-1; TRBD2 matches at 9 bases. The V and J ends lost 1 base and 3 bases, in that order; junction bases with no gene match: 6. The germline V gene has CDR1 SQVTM and CDR2 ANQGSEA. This CDR3 has 15 residues. CDR3 DNA sequence: TGCAGCGTTGAAGTTCTCCTAGCGGGGAAAGAGACCCAGTACTTC. It codes for CSVEVLLAGKETQYF.

CDR3 nucleotide sequence: TGTGCCAGCAGTCGTTTCACAGATACGCAGTATTTT. Translating it yields CASSRFTDTQYF. The chain carries TRBV2 and TRBJ2-3; D not resolved. Germline CDR1 and CDR2: SNHLY and FYNNEI. This CDR3 region has 12 residues. Trimming removed 5 bases at V and 2 bases at J, with 5 bases between.

This clone is a singleton in its sample. This chain uses TRBV27 with TRBJ2-7; 7 bases map to TRBD2. CDR1 and CDR2 from the germline V gene are MNHEY and SMNVEV (reference sequence). There are 13 residues in the CDR3. V lost 5 bases and J lost 2; bases outside the gene matches: 3. CDR3 nucleotides: TGTGCCAGCAGTCCGAGCGGGACCTACGAGCAGTACTTC. Amino acids: CASSPSGTYEQYF.

This chain uses TRBV6-2 or TRBV6-3 with TRBJ1-5; D may be TRBD1 (5 bases). CDR1 and CDR2 (germline): MNHEY, SVGEGT. V lost 6 bases to trimming and J lost 1 base, with 13 bases between them. This CDR3 is built from 15 residues. The CDR3 region is CASSPYTGSNQPQHF. The CDR3 DNA is TGTGCCAGCAGCCCGTACACAGGAAGCAATCAGCCCCAGCATTTT.

This clone has more than one count but fewer than ten. The V call is TRBV6-5, the J call TRBJ1-2, with 8 nucleotides matching TRBD1. This CDR3 is 13 amino acids long. The germline V gene encodes CDR1 MNHEY and CDR2 SVGAGI. V lost 5 bases and J lost 3; bases outside the gene matches: 2. For the CDR3, the DNA is TGTGCCAGCAGTACGACAGGGGACTATGGCTACACCTTC. Translating gives CASSTTGDYGYTF.

V is TRBV7-9 and J is TRBJ2-1; D possibly corresponds to TRBD1 (5 bases). This CDR3 has 16 amino acids. Between the trimmed V and J ends, which lost 1 base and 9 bases, there was a span of 19 bases. Germline V gene data show CDR1 as SEHNR and CDR2 as FQNEAQ (reference sequence). Written as DNA, the CDR3 is TGTGCCAGCAGCTTAGGGGGTACTAATGCCCAGGGTGAGCAGTTCTTC. It translates to CASSLGGTNAQGEQFF.

This clone occurred once. CDR3 sequence (DNA): TGTGCCAGCAGCTTAAAGACTTCTTACAATGAGCAGTTCTTC. Protein sequence: CASSLKTSYNEQFF. The rearrangement links TRBV7-9 to TRBJ2-1; the D is unclear. This CDR3 contains 14 residues. Trimming shortened V by 2 bases and J by 4 bases, and 9 bases separated the two germline ends. Germline CDR1 SEHNR, CDR2 FQNEAQ (reference sequence).

The chain couples TRBV5-1 to TRBJ1-4; 10 nucleotides agree with TRBD1. The V and J ends lost 0 bases and 7 bases, in that order; junction bases with no gene match: 12. Germline values: CDR1 SGHRS, CDR2 YFSETQ. This CDR3 has 18 residues. DNA for the CDR3: TGCGCCAGCAGCTTGGCGGGACAGGGGCCCAGGGCGGTTGAAAAACTGTTTTTT. This sequence encodes CASSLAGQGPRAVEKLFF.

The chain employs TRBV25-1 and TRBJ1-1; TRBD1 aligns across 7 bases. The germline V gene encodes CDR1 MGHDK and CDR2 SYGVNS. The CDR3 is made up of 16 amino acids. V lost 3 bases and J lost 4; bases outside the gene matches: 11. In DNA, the CDR3 is TGTGCCAGCAGTGACCGGAGGGGGCGAGGGAGCACTGAAGCTTTCTTT. Its protein is CASSDRRGRGSTEAFF.

The gene calls are TRBV20-1 and TRBJ1-1; D gene uncertain. The CDR3 is 11 residues long. The V gene's germline CDR1 is DFQATT and CDR2 SNEGSKA (reference sequence). Trimming shortened V by 1 base and J by 4 bases, and 4 bases separated the two germline ends. CDR3 region: CSARAGTEAFF. The CDR3 DNA sequence: TGCAGTGCTAGAGCGGGCACTGAAGCTTTCTTT.

This sequence joins TRBV5-1 and TRBJ1-3; TRBD1 might be the D (5 bases). Looked up from germline, CDR1 is SGHRS and CDR2 is YFSETQ. The V end was cut by 0 bases, the J end by 9 bases, with 19 bases between. The CDR3 covers 16 residues. The CDR3 sequence: CASSLGPTATGGTIYF. The CDR3 nucleotides read TGCGCCAGCAGCTTGGGACCTACAGCAACCGGGGGCACCATATATTTT. The variable domain in full, completed from reference TRBV5-1 and TRBJ1-3, reads KAGVTQTPRYLIKTRGQQVTLSCSPISGHRSVSWYQQTPGQGLQFLFEYFSETQRNKGNFPGRFSGRQFSNSRSEMNVSTLELGDSALYLCASSLGPTATGGTIYFGEGSWLTVV.

This sequence joins TRBV7-2 and TRBJ1-5; D unclear. Trimming cost V 5 bases and J 3 bases, with 11 bases left between them. CDR1 is SGHTA, CDR2 FQGNSA, per germline. The CDR3 consists of 14 residues. CDR3 in DNA: TGTGCCAGCAGCCAGGTTGCTTTCAATCAGCCCCAGCATTTT. This translates into CASSQVAFNQPQHF.

The chain joins TRBV27 to TRBJ1-2; D remains ambiguous. The germline CDR1 and CDR2 sequences are MNHEY and SMNVEV (reference sequence). The V gene lost 2 bases and the J gene lost 4 bases, with 8 bases spanning the gap. The CDR3 length is 13 residues. The CDR3 reads CASSLGGSYGYTF. In DNA, the CDR3 is TGTGCCAGCAGTTTAGGAGGGTCCTATGGCTACACCTTC.

The chain recombines TRBV5-1 with TRBJ2-5; 7 positions match TRBD2. The CDR3 covers 14 residues. V shed 3 bases and J 5 bases; nucleotides not matched to a gene: 7. Germline lookup yields CDR1 SGHRS and CDR2 YFSETQ. The chain's CDR3 is CASSSSTSRETQYF. The CDR3 DNA reads as TGCGCCAGCAGCTCCTCGACTAGCCGCGAGACCCAGTACTTC.

The chain combines TRBV24-1 with TRBJ1-1; tentative D call: TRBD1 (6 bases). CDR3 length equals 15 residues. Trimming took off 6 bases at V and 0 bases at J, with 13 bases between the two ends. Germline lookup yields CDR1 KGHDR and CDR2 SFDVKD. The CDR3: CATSRRQGLNTEAFF. The CDR3 DNA follows: TGTGCCACCAGTCGTCGTCAGGGGCTGAACACTGAAGCTTTCTTT.

This rearrangement joins TRBV4-2 to TRBJ2-1, with TRBD2 as a possible D gene (6 bases). CDR3 length equals 16 residues. Per germline, CDR1 LGHNA and CDR2 YNFKEQ. Trimming removed 2 bases at V and 6 bases at J, with 17 bases between. The DNA for the CDR3 is TGTGCCAGCAGCCAACGGCTTGGCCAGGGAGGCAATGAGCAGTTCTTC. Protein product: CASSQRLGQGGNEQFF.

The rearrangement links TRBV7-9 to TRBJ2-7, with unresolved D. Trimming took 4 bases from V and 5 from J, leaving 9 bases between them. The length of the CDR3 is 12 residues. Germline CDR1 reads SEHNR; CDR2 reads FQNEAQ (reference sequence). CDR3 loop: CASSWSDDEQYF. The CDR3 DNA reads TGTGCCAGCAGCTGGAGCGACGACGAGCAGTACTTC.